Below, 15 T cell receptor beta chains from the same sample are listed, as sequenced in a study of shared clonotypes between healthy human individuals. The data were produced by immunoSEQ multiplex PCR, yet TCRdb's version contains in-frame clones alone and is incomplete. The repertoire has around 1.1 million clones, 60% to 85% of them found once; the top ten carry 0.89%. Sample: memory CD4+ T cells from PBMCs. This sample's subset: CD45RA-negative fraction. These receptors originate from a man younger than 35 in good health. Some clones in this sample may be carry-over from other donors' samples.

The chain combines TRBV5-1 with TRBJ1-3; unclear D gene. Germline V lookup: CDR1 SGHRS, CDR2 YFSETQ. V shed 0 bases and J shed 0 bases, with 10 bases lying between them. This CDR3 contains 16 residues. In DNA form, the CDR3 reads TGCGCCAGCAGCTTGGACCAGCAGTCCTCTGGAAACACCATATATTTT. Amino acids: CASSLDQQSSGNTIYF.

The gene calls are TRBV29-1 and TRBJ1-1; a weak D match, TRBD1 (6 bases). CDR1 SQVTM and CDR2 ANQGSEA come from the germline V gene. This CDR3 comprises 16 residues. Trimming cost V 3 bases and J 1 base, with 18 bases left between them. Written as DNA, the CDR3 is TGCAGCGTTGATGGACTACAGGGTCGGTGGAACACTGAAGCTTTCTTT. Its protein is CSVDGLQGRWNTEAFF.

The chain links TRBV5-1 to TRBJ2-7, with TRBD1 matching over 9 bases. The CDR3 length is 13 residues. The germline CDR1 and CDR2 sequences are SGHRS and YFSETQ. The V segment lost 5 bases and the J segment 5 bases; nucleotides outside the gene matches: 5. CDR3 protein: CASRGQGKDEQYF. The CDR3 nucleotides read TGCGCCAGCAGGGGACAGGGCAAGGACGAGCAGTACTTC.

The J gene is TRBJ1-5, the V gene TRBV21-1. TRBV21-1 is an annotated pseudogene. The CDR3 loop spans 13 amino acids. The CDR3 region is CARKTGWGQPQHF. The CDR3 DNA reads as TGTGCCCGTAAGACGGGTTGGGGTCAACCCCAGCATTTT.

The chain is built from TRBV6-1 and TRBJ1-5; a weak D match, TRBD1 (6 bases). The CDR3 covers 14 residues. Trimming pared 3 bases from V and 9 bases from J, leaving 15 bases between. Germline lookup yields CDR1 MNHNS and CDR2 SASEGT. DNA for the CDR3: TGTGCCAGCAGTGAGAGGACAGCAGTTCGGCCCCAGCATTTT. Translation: CASSERTAVRPQHF.

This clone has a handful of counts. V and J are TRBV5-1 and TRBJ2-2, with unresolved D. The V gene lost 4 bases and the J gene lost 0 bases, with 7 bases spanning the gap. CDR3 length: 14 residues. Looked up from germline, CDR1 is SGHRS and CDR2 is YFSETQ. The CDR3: CASSRGANTGELFF. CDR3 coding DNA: TGCGCCAGCAGCCGAGGAGCGAACACCGGGGAGCTGTTTTTT.

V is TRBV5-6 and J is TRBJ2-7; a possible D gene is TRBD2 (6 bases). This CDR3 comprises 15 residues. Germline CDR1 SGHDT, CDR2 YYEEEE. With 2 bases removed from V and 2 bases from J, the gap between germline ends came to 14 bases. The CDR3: CASSLVGTGPYEQYF. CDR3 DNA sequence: TGTGCCAGCAGCTTAGTAGGGACTGGGCCCTACGAGCAGTACTTC. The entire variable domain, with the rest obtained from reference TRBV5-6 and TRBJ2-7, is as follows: DAGVTQSPTHLIKTRGQQVTLRCSPKSGHDTVSWYQQALGQGPQFIFQYYEEEERQRGNFPDRFSGHQFPNYSSELNVNALLLGDSALYLCASSLVGTGPYEQYFGPGTRLTVT.

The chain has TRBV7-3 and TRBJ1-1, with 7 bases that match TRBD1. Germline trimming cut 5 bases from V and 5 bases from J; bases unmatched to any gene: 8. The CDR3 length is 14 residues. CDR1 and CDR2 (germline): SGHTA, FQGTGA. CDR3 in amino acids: CASSQTGAGTEAFF. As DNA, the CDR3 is TGTGCCAGCAGCCAAACAGGGGCGGGGACTGAAGCTTTCTTT.

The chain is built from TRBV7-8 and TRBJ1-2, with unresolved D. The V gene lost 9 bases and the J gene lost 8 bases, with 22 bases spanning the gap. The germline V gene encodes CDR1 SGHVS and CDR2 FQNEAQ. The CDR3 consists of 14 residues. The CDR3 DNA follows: TGTGCCAGTGGGGAGAATCCTTCATTGGTAGGCTACACCTTC. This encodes CASGENPSLVGYTF.

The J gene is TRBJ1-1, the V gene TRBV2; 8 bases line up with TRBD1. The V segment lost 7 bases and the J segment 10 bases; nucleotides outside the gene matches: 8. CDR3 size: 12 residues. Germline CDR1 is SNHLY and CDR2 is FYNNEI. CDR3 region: CASNQETGAAFF. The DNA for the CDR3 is TGTGCCAGCAACCAAGAGACAGGGGCAGCTTTCTTT.

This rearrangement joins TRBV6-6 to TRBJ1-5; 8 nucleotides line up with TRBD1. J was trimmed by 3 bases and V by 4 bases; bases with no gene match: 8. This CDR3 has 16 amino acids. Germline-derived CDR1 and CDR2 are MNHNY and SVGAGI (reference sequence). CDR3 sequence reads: CASSSLGQGPNQPQHF. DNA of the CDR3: TGTGCCAGCAGTTCTCTCGGACAGGGACCCAATCAGCCCCAGCATTTT.

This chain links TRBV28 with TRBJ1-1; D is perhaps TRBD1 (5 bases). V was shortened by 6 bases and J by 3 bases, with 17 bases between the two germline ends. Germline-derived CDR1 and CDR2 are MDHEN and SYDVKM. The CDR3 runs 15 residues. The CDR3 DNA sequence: TGTGCCAGCAGATTCGGTACCGGGGCCTACACTGAAGCTTTCTTT. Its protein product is CASRFGTGAYTEAFF.

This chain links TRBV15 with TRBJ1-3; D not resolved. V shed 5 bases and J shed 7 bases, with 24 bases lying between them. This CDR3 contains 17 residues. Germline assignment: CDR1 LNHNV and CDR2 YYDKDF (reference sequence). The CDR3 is CATSARGRRALGNTIYF. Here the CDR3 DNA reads TGTGCCACCAGCGCGCGAGGCAGACGGGCTCTCGGGAACACCATATATTTT.

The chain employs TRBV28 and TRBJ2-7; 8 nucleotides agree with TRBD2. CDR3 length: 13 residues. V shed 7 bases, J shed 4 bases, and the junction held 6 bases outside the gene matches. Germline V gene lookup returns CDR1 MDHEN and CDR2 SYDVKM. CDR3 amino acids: CASKWAGGYEQYF. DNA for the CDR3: TGTGCCAGCAAATGGGCGGGGGGTTACGAGCAGTACTTC.

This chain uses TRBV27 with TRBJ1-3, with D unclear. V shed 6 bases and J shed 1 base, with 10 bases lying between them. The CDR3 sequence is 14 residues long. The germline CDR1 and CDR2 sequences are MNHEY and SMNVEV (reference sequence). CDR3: CASRNSDSGNTIYF. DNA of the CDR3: TGTGCCAGCAGAAACAGTGATTCTGGAAACACCATATATTTT.